One and the same sample provided the 22 T cell receptor beta chains below, sequenced in a study of a mutant IDH1 vaccine in newly diagnosed glioma. Profiling relied on immunoSEQ multiplex PCR, and the TCRdb table lists in-frame clones only, not all of them. The table has tens of thousands of clones, 70% to 80% seen once. Time point described: baseline, week 1 (first vaccination visit). Treatment here: pre-vaccination baseline after standard-of-care therapy. The source material was PBMCs, sampled from a glioma patient treated with radiotherapy, temozolomide or both. The receptors were gathered from a man in his fifties with glioma.

V is TRBV28 and J is TRBJ1-2; 12 bases map to TRBD1. The CDR3 covers 15 residues. V gave up 2 bases and J gave up 7 bases; unmatched junction bases: 5. In germline, CDR1 is MDHEN, CDR2 SYDVKM. This chain's CDR3 is CASSLGTGGLGGYTF. The CDR3 DNA sequence: TGTGCCAGCAGTTTAGGGACAGGGGGCTTGGGTGGCTACACCTTC.

The rearrangement links TRBV6-5 to TRBJ1-1; D may be TRBD1 (6 bases). V gave up 8 bases and J gave up 4 bases, with 20 bases separating them. The length of the CDR3 is 15 residues. In germline, CDR1 is MNHEY, CDR2 SVGAGI. The CDR3 sequence: CASRSPGGEATEAFF. The CDR3 DNA is TGTGCCAGCCGCAGTCCGGGGGGCGAGGCCACTGAAGCTTTCTTT.

The J gene is TRBJ1-1, the V gene TRBV15; 11 positions agree with TRBD1. The CDR3 spans 13 residues. Germline V CDR1 and CDR2: LNHNV, YYDKDF (reference sequence). With 3 bases clipped from V and 8 bases from J, the junction kept 2 bases outside the gene matches. The CDR3 DNA follows: TGTGCCACCAGCAGGGACAGGGGGCGCGAAGCTTTCTTT. It specifies CATSRDRGREAFF.

The genes are TRBV19 and TRBJ1-1; a possible D gene is TRBD1 (6 bases). CDR1 LNHDA and CDR2 SQIVND come from the germline V gene (reference sequence). The ends were cut back, 7 bases at V and 1 base at J, with 16 bases in the middle. The CDR3 totals 15 residues. The CDR3 loop is CASTIDRSANTEAFF. CDR3 nucleotides: TGTGCCAGTACTATTGACAGGTCCGCGAACACTGAAGCTTTCTTT.

The V gene is TRBV29-1, the J gene TRBJ2-5, with 9 positions matching TRBD2. The CDR3 consists of 12 residues. The V gene's germline CDR1 is SQVTM and CDR2 ANQGSEA. With V trimmed by 4 bases and J by 3 bases, 0 bases remained unmatched. The CDR3: CSVVAGEETQYF. CDR3 in DNA: TGCAGCGTTGTAGCGGGGGAAGAGACCCAGTACTTC. Variable domain in full (rest from reference TRBV29-1 and TRBJ2-5): SAVISQKPSRDICQRGTSLTIQCQVDSQVTMMFWYRQQPGQSLTLIATANQGSEATYESGFVIDKFPISRPNLTFSTLTVSNMSPEDSSIYLCSVVAGEETQYFGPGTRLLVL.

A single count supports this clone. The chain is built from TRBV6-6 and TRBJ2-4; possibly TRBD2 for D (6 bases). Per germline, CDR1 MNHNY and CDR2 SVGAGI (reference sequence). V was cut by 0 bases and J by 8 bases, with 8 bases left in between. The CDR3 totals 13 residues. CDR3 loop: CASSYSPSDIQYF. The DNA of the CDR3 is TGTGCCAGCAGTTACTCGCCTAGCGACATTCAGTACTTC.

J is TRBJ2-2 and V is TRBV6-4; D is unresolved. This CDR3 region has 14 residues. Germline values: CDR1 MRHNA, CDR2 SNTAGT. Trimming removed 0 bases at V and 3 bases at J, with 5 bases between. Written as DNA, the CDR3 is TGTGCCAGCAGTGACTCGAGCCACACCGGGGAGCTGTTTTTT. It specifies CASSDSSHTGELFF.

This rearrangement joins TRBV5-4 to TRBJ2-3, with D hard to call. The germline CDR1 and CDR2 sequences are SGHNT and YYREEE (reference sequence). Trimming removed 0 bases at V and 0 bases at J, with 11 bases between. The CDR3 spans 16 residues. The chain's CDR3 is CASSLELGRSTDTQYF. The CDR3 DNA follows: TGTGCCAGCAGCTTGGAACTGGGCCGGAGCACAGATACGCAGTATTTT.

This chain connects TRBV5-1 to TRBJ1-2, with TRBD1 identical over 7 bases. CDR3 length equals 15 residues. CDR1 and CDR2 from the germline V gene are SGHRS and YFSETQ. Trimming cost V 4 bases and J 2 bases; bases outside gene matches: 8. The CDR3 loop reads CASSVTGDRNYGYTF. For the CDR3, the DNA is TGCGCCAGCAGCGTTACAGGGGATCGGAACTATGGCTACACCTTC.

The genes are TRBV21-1 and TRBJ2-3. TRBV21-1 is termed a pseudogene. This CDR3 is built from 11 residues. CDR3 in DNA: TGTGCCAGCAGCAAAGGCGATACGCAGTATTTT. Translating it yields CASSKGDTQYF.

The chain links TRBV27 to TRBJ1-6, with 8 bases fitting TRBD1. Looked up from germline, CDR1 is MNHEY and CDR2 is SMNVEV (reference sequence). Germline trimming cut 8 bases from V and 0 bases from J; bases unmatched to any gene: 9. The CDR3 length is 17 residues. DNA for the CDR3: TGTGCCAGCTCCTTTCAAGGGACAGGCTCCTATAATTCACCCCTCCACTTT. Its translation is CASSFQGTGSYNSPLHF.

The CDR3 reads CASSDREGAYEQYF. DNA of the CDR3: TGTGCCAGCAGTGATAGGGAGGGGGCCTACGAGCAGTACTTC. The V gene is TRBV25-1, the J gene TRBJ2-7; D might be TRBD2 (7 bases). The CDR3 consists of 14 residues. Germline-derived CDR1 and CDR2 are MGHDK and SYGVNS. Trimming cost V 3 bases and J 2 bases, with 11 bases left between them.

This clone was seen just once. V gene TRBV5-6 combines with J gene TRBJ1-2; TRBD1 matches 7 bases. The CDR3 length is 14 residues. The V gene end was trimmed by 0 bases and the J gene end by 8 bases; junction bases not matched to a gene: 7. Looked up from germline, CDR1 is SGHDT and CDR2 is YYEEEE. DNA of the CDR3: TGTGCCAGCAGCTTGGGACAGGGCGCCTCCGGCTACACCTTC. This encodes CASSLGQGASGYTF.

The CDR3, as DNA: TGCGCCAGCAGCTCACAGGGAGTCTCGTCGGGCGAGCAGTACTTC. Translated, it gives CASSSQGVSSGEQYF. The chain employs TRBV5-1 and TRBJ2-7, with a possible D match to TRBD1 (6 bases). Trimming removed 3 bases from V and 6 bases from J, with 19 bases in between. Germline loops: CDR1 SGHRS, CDR2 YFSETQ. This CDR3 contains 15 residues.

V and J are TRBV6-5 and TRBJ1-2, with a weak D call TRBD1 (5 bases). Germline V gene sequence: CDR1 MNHEY, CDR2 SVGAGI. The CDR3 runs to 14 residues. The ends were cut back, 0 bases at V and 7 bases at J, with 12 bases in the middle. Here the CDR3 DNA reads TGTGCCAGCAGTTACTCGGGCAGGGTTCGTGGCTACACCTTC. Protein: CASSYSGRVRGYTF.

The V call is TRBV5-1, the J call TRBJ2-3, with D perhaps matching TRBD1 or TRBD2 (5 bases each). V lost 3 bases to trimming and J lost 2 bases, with 13 bases between them. The CDR3 spans 15 residues. Per germline, CDR1 SGHRS and CDR2 YFSETQ. CDR3 DNA: TGCGCCAGCAGCTCCTCTTCGGGGACCACAGATACGCAGTATTTT. Protein product: CASSSSSGTTDTQYF.

This clone was seen many times. The V call is TRBV2, the J call TRBJ1-5; D not resolved. V was shortened by 3 bases and J by 3 bases, with 6 bases between the two germline ends. Germline values: CDR1 SNHLY, CDR2 FYNNEI. CDR3 size: 13 residues. The chain's CDR3 is CASSDQYNQPQHF. CDR3 bases: TGTGCCAGCAGTGACCAGTACAATCAGCCCCAGCATTTT. Full variable domain (missing parts from reference TRBV2 and TRBJ1-5): EPEVTQTPSHQVTQMGQEVILRCVPISNHLYFYWYRQILGQKVEFLVSFYNNEISEKSEIFDDQFSVERPDGSNFTLKIRSTKLEDSAMYFCASSDQYNQPQHFGDGTRLSIL.

J is TRBJ1-6 and V is TRBV2; D not resolved. V lost 7 bases and J 8 bases, leaving 15 bases between the germline ends. Germline V gene lookup returns CDR1 SNHLY and CDR2 FYNNEI. The length of the CDR3 is 14 residues. The CDR3 here is CASNPGLSYSPLHF. CDR3 bases: TGTGCCAGCAATCCGGGTCTTTCTTATTCACCCCTCCACTTT.

This sequence joins TRBV6-5 and TRBJ1-1; no firm D call. V lost 1 base to trimming and J lost 13 bases, with 19 bases between them. CDR1 and CDR2 (germline): MNHEY, SVGAGI. The CDR3 loop spans 14 amino acids. CDR3 in amino acids: CASSYWTALGDVFF. As DNA, the CDR3 is TGTGCCAGCAGTTACTGGACGGCCCTCGGGGATGTTTTCTTT.

This sequence joins TRBV20-1 and TRBJ2-1, with D uncertain. CDR3 size: 11 residues. Deletions cut 1 base from V and 7 bases from J, with 5 bases between. Looked up from germline, CDR1 is DFQATT and CDR2 is SNEGSKA (reference sequence). The DNA of the CDR3 is TGCAGTGCTAGAGGCGCGAATGAGCAGTTCTTC. This encodes CSARGANEQFF.

V usage is TRBV11-3 and J usage is TRBJ2-2, with D unclear. V lost 1 base, J lost 2 bases, and 5 bases lay in between. Germline assignment: CDR1 SGHNT and CDR2 YENEEA. CDR3 length: 14 amino acids. The CDR3 here is CASSLGSNTGELFF. The CDR3 coding sequence is TGTGCCAGCAGCTTAGGTAGCAACACCGGGGAGCTGTTTTTT. The full variable domain, in which reference TRBV11-3 and TRBJ2-2 provide the parts outside the CDR3, is EAGVVQSPRYKIIEKKQPVAFWCNPISGHNTLYWYLQNLGQGPELLIRYENEEAVDDSQLPKDRFSAERLKGVDSTLKIQPAELGDSAVYLCASSLGSNTGELFFGEGSRLTVL.

The V call is TRBV13, the J call TRBJ2-3; 11 bases are a match to TRBD2. Trimming removed 6 bases from V and 0 bases from J; junction bases left unmatched: 8. The CDR3 runs to 17 residues. Germline V CDR1 and CDR2: PRHDT, FYEKMQ (reference sequence). The DNA for the CDR3 is TGTGCCAGCAGTCGGCTTAGCGGGGGGGTCAGCACAGATACGCAGTATTTT. It translates to CASSRLSGGVSTDTQYF.